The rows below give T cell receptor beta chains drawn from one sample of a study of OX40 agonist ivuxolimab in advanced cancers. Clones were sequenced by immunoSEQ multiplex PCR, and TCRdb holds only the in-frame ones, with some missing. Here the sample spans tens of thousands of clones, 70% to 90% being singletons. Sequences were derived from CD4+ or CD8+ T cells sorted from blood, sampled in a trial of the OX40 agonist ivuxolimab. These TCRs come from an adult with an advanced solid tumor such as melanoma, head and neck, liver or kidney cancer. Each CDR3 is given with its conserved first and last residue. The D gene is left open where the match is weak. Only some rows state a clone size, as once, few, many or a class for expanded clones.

DNA: TGTGCCAGCAGTCGAGGGGGAATAGGGGATGGCTACACCTTC
CDR3: CASSRGGIGDGYTF
size: NA
D: NA
J: TRBJ1-2
V: TRBV9

DNA: TGCGCCAGCAGCCCCACACTTAACTATGGCTACACCTTC
CDR3: CASSPTLNYGYTF
size: few
D: NA
J: TRBJ1-2
V: TRBV4-3

DNA: TGTGCCATCAGGAAACAGGGGCCGACCTCGAACACCGGGGAGCTGTTTTTT
CDR3: CAIRKQGPTSNTGELFF
size: NA
D: TRBD1
J: TRBJ2-2
V: TRBV10-3

DNA: TGTGCCACCAGCAGGGGCCGCGTGGACCTACCAGGGGAGACCCAGTACTTC
CDR3: CATSRGRVDLPGETQYF
size: NA
D: NA
J: TRBJ2-5
V: TRBV15

DNA: TGCGCCAGCAGCTTGACTAGCGGGAGTAGAGATACGCAGTATTTT
CDR3: CASSLTSGSRDTQYF
size: NA
D: TRBD2
J: TRBJ2-3
V: TRBV5-1

DNA: TGTGCCAGCAGCTTAGAGAGCGGGAGTGGGAAGTTCTTC
CDR3: CASSLESGSGKFF
size: NA
D: TRBD2
J: TRBJ2-1
V: TRBV7-2

DNA: TGTGCCAGCAGTTTTGGGCAGGGGGGCAGGTACACTGAAGCTTTCTTT
CDR3: CASSFGQGGRYTEAFF
size: once
D: TRBD1
J: TRBJ1-1
V: TRBV27

DNA: TGTGCCAGTAGACCAAGTGTTGCGGCGGGATACCACGAGCAGTACTTC
CDR3: CASRPSVAAGYHEQYF
size: once
D: NA
J: TRBJ2-7
V: TRBV19

DNA: TGTGCCAGTAGTTCGCCCAGGGATTCTAACTATGGCTACACCTTC
CDR3: CASSSPRDSNYGYTF
size: NA
D: NA
J: TRBJ1-2
V: TRBV19

DNA: TGTGCCAGCAGTAAAACCCCCGAGGGAGGCGGCTACACCTTC
CDR3: CASSKTPEGGGYTF
size: NA
D: NA
J: TRBJ1-2
V: TRBV6-5

DNA: TGTGCCAGCAGCAGGACTAGCGGGGGCTCCTACGAGCAGTACTTC
CDR3: CASSRTSGGSYEQYF
size: NA
D: TRBD2
J: TRBJ2-7
V: TRBV6-5

DNA: TGTGCCAGCAGTTACGGACAGGGGCGAGACTATGGCTACACCTTC
CDR3: CASSYGQGRDYGYTF
size: NA
D: TRBD1
J: TRBJ1-2
V: TRBV6-6

DNA: TGTGCCAGCAGCTTAGGTTGGCGGGGGGTTACAGATACGCAGTATTTT
CDR3: CASSLGWRGVTDTQYF
size: few
D: TRBD2
J: TRBJ2-3
V: TRBV7-2

DNA: TGTGCCATAGCTCCCAATCTGAACACTGAAGCTTTCTTT
CDR3: CAIAPNLNTEAFF
size: once
D: NA
J: TRBJ1-1
V: TRBV10-3

DNA: TGTGCCAGCAGCTTAAACCCGACTAGCGGGGGTGAGCAGTTCTTC
CDR3: CASSLNPTSGGEQFF
size: NA
D: TRBD2
J: TRBJ2-1
V: TRBV5-5

DNA: TGTGCCAGCAGCTTATACAGGGCGGAAAAACTGTTTTTT
CDR3: CASSLYRAEKLFF
size: NA
D: NA
J: TRBJ1-4
V: TRBV7-8

DNA: TGTGCCAGCAGTGACCGTCAGGGTACGCAGTATTTT
CDR3: CASSDRQGTQYF
size: NA
D: NA
J: TRBJ2-3
V: TRBV2

DNA: TGTGCCAGTAGTATAGATGGGCCCGGGACTAGCGGGGGGTTGAATGAGCAGTTCTTC
CDR3: CASSIDGPGTSGGLNEQFF
size: NA
D: TRBD2
J: TRBJ2-1
V: TRBV19

DNA: TGTGCCAGCAGCCAGCGGGTTGGGAACACTGAAGCTTTCTTT
CDR3: CASSQRVGNTEAFF
size: once
D: NA
J: TRBJ1-1
V: TRBV5-4

DNA: TGTGCCAGCAGACTGACGGGAGGGGGCCCCTACGAGCAGTACTTC
CDR3: CASRLTGGGPYEQYF
size: NA
D: NA
J: TRBJ2-7
V: TRBV6-5

DNA: TGTGCCAGTAGTACACAGGCAGTCAATCAGCCCCAGCATTTT
CDR3: CASSTQAVNQPQHF
size: NA
D: NA
J: TRBJ1-5
V: TRBV19

DNA: TGTGCCAGCTCACCAGGCCCGGCGGTACAAGAGACCCAGTACTTC
CDR3: CASSPGPAVQETQYF
size: NA
D: NA
J: TRBJ2-5
V: TRBV18

DNA: TGTGCCAGCAGCCCCCAGCGTTTGGGGCCCTACTCCTACAATGAGCAGTTCTTC
CDR3: CASSPQRLGPYSYNEQFF
size: NA
D: NA
J: TRBJ2-1
V: TRBV5-6

DNA: TGTGCCAGCAGTATCGACAGAGAGGGTTCTGAAGCTTTCTTT
CDR3: CASSIDREGSEAFF
size: NA
D: NA
J: TRBJ1-1
V: TRBV6-4

DNA: TGTGCCAGCAGTTACGGGATGGCCTCTGGAAACACCATATATTTT
CDR3: CASSYGMASGNTIYF
size: NA
D: NA
J: TRBJ1-3
V: TRBV6-5

DNA: TGTGCCAGTAGTATCTTTGAGACAGGGGGCAGGGATGAGCAGTTCTTC
CDR3: CASSIFETGGRDEQFF
size: NA
D: TRBD1
J: TRBJ2-1
V: TRBV19

DNA: TGCGCCAGCAGCCGCCCGACTAGCGGGAGCGTTAATGAGCAGTTCTTC
CDR3: CASSRPTSGSVNEQFF
size: NA
D: TRBD2
J: TRBJ2-1
V: TRBV4-1

DNA: TGTGCCAGCAGTTACTCGATCCCCTTCACTGGAAACACCATATATTTT
CDR3: CASSYSIPFTGNTIYF
size: few
D: NA
J: TRBJ1-3
V: TRBV6-5

DNA: TGTGCCAGCAGTTTATCATCGGTTGCAACTAATGAAAAACTGTTTTTT
CDR3: CASSLSSVATNEKLFF
size: NA
D: NA
J: TRBJ1-4
V: TRBV27

DNA: TGCGCCAGCAGCTCGACTACCCTAGCGGTACAAGAGACCCAGTACTTC
CDR3: CASSSTTLAVQETQYF
size: once
D: TRBD2
J: TRBJ2-5
V: TRBV5-1

DNA: TGTGCCAGCAGCTTGGGTATGGGGAGCAATCAGCCCCAGCATTTT
CDR3: CASSLGMGSNQPQHF
size: NA
D: NA
J: TRBJ1-5
V: TRBV5-6

DNA: TGTGCCAGCAGTTACGAGGGGGGTAGGAATTCACCCCTCCACTTT
CDR3: CASSYEGGRNSPLHF
size: NA
D: NA
J: TRBJ1-6
V: TRBV6-6

DNA: TGTGCCACCAGCGACAGGGGGGGCAACTATGGCTACACCTTC
CDR3: CATSDRGGNYGYTF
size: NA
D: TRBD1
J: TRBJ1-2
V: TRBV15

DNA: TGCGCCAGCAGCTTGGATCAGGCGAGCTCCTACAATGAGCAGTTCTTC
CDR3: CASSLDQASSYNEQFF
size: once
D: NA
J: TRBJ2-1
V: TRBV5-1

DNA: TGTGCCAGCAGCCCCTTTCAAATTACCAGATATTTT
CDR3: CASSPFQITRYF
size: NA
D: NA
J: TRBJ1-3
V: TRBV11-2

DNA: TGTGCCAGCAGCGCGAGACAGGGGGGTAATGAAAAACTGTTTTTT
CDR3: CASSARQGGNEKLFF
size: NA
D: TRBD1
J: TRBJ1-4
V: TRBV11-3

DNA: TGTGCCAGCAGCTTGACAGGGAGCACCGGGGAGCTGTTTTTT
CDR3: CASSLTGSTGELFF
size: NA
D: TRBD1
J: TRBJ2-2
V: TRBV7-7

DNA: TGTGCCAGTAGTCCCGGACAGCCCTACGAGCAGTACTTC
CDR3: CASSPGQPYEQYF
size: NA
D: NA
J: TRBJ2-7
V: TRBV19

DNA: TGTGCCTGGAGTGTAGGAAACAGGGGGCAAGAGACCCAGTACTTC
CDR3: CAWSVGNRGQETQYF
size: NA
D: TRBD1
J: TRBJ2-5
V: TRBV30

DNA: TGTGCCAGCAGCTTGTTAGCCGGGGCCAACGTCCTGACTTTC
CDR3: CASSLLAGANVLTF
size: NA
D: NA
J: TRBJ2-6
V: TRBV5-6

DNA: TGTGCCTGGAGTGAGGATAGCAATCAGCCCCAGCATTTT
CDR3: CAWSEDSNQPQHF
size: once
D: NA
J: TRBJ1-5
V: TRBV30

DNA: TGTGCCAGCAGCTACGGGACAGTGGGACTCTATGGCTACACCTTC
CDR3: CASSYGTVGLYGYTF
size: NA
D: TRBD1
J: TRBJ1-2
V: TRBV7-2

DNA: TGCAGTGCTAGAGTCAGGGCGACCCAGTACTTC
CDR3: CSARVRATQYF
size: NA
D: NA
J: TRBJ2-5
V: TRBV20-1

DNA: TGTGCCAGCAGTTACGGAGGGACAGGGAGTACGGGCTACACCTTC
CDR3: CASSYGGTGSTGYTF
size: NA
D: TRBD1
J: TRBJ1-2
V: TRBV6-5

DNA: TGTGCCTGGAGTGGCGGTGGCGGGGGGCTAGAGACCCAGTACTTC
CDR3: CAWSGGGGGLETQYF
size: NA
D: TRBD2
J: TRBJ2-5
V: TRBV30

DNA: TGTGCCAGCAGTTCCCCGACAGGGACTAGCAATCAGCCCCAGCATTTT
CDR3: CASSSPTGTSNQPQHF
size: NA
D: TRBD1
J: TRBJ1-5
V: TRBV6-6

DNA: TGTGCCAGCAGCCGCGGGACAGGGGGATCACCCCTCCACTTT
CDR3: CASSRGTGGSPLHF
size: few
D: TRBD1
J: TRBJ1-6
V: TRBV11-2

DNA: TGCGCCAGCAGCCAAGTTTCGCAGTCGGGTGAAAAACTGTTTTTT
CDR3: CASSQVSQSGEKLFF
size: NA
D: NA
J: TRBJ1-4
V: TRBV4-3

DNA: TGTGCCAGCTCACCCATGCCTGCCAACACTGAAGCTTTCTTT
CDR3: CASSPMPANTEAFF
size: NA
D: NA
J: TRBJ1-1
V: TRBV18

DNA: TGTGCCAGCAGCGCACGCAGGGGGCGAGGCTATGGCTACACCTTC
CDR3: CASSARRGRGYGYTF
size: medium-sized
D: TRBD1
J: TRBJ1-2
V: TRBV5-4

DNA: TGTGCCACCAGCACTGTGACAGGGGCCCTTGGCTATGGCTACACCTTC
CDR3: CATSTVTGALGYGYTF
size: once
D: TRBD1
J: TRBJ1-2
V: TRBV15

DNA: TGTGCCAGCAGCTTGGGGTTTGGGGCCAACGTCCTGACTTTC
CDR3: CASSLGFGANVLTF
size: NA
D: NA
J: TRBJ2-6
V: TRBV5-4

DNA: TGCGCCAGCAGCCTGGGGGCCTACAATGAGCAGTTCTTC
CDR3: CASSLGAYNEQFF
size: NA
D: NA
J: TRBJ2-1
V: TRBV4-3

DNA: TGTGCCACTTCCCTCCCGGGGACTCCCTACAATGAGCAGTTCTTC
CDR3: CATSLPGTPYNEQFF
size: NA
D: NA
J: TRBJ2-1
V: TRBV27

DNA: TGTGCCAGCAGTTGGAGGACCCAGCAGTATTTT
CDR3: CASSWRTQQYF
size: NA
D: NA
J: TRBJ2-3
V: TRBV28

DNA: TGTGCCATCAGTGAGTCGATCGGTGCCGGGAACACTGAAGCTTTCTTT
CDR3: CAISESIGAGNTEAFF
size: NA
D: NA
J: TRBJ1-1
V: TRBV10-3

DNA: TGCAGCGCAATAGACAGGCGAAGGGGATACGAGCAGTACTTC
CDR3: CSAIDRRRGYEQYF
size: NA
D: NA
J: TRBJ2-7
V: TRBV29-1